Given below is one T cell receptor (beta chain) in context. The antigen remains unidentified. This sample is part of a study of CXCR3-negative and CXCR3-positive naive CD8 T cells. Germline CDR1 SGHTA, CDR2 FQGNSA. The length of the CDR3 is 17 residues. Carrying UMI labels, the TRB cDNA libraries were prepared through 5' RACE. For each CDR3 protein, TCRdb gives one entry from its re-call of the 5' RACE reads, without DNA. The sample includes about 90,000 distinct CDR3 sequences. Study-wide results and caveats: Against CXCR3-negative naive cells, CXCR3-positive naive cells showed more hydrophobic TRB CDR3s.

The V gene is TRBV7-2, the J gene TRBJ2-7; TCRdb's D gene call, TRBD1, goes unchecked for lack of DNA. What was sequenced was naive CXCR3+ CD8+ T cells from blood. Specified subset: CD45RO-CCR7+CD27+CD95- naive CD8+ T cells expressing CXCR3 (TNR3+). The source is a human donor in good health. Some clones in this sample may be carry-over from other donors' samples. Here the CDR3 reads CASSPNPRRTLTYEQYF.